This T cell receptor beta chain derives from a study of blood T cell repertoires in COVID-19. Study-wide context: The study drew acute and convalescent COVID-19 samples from the United States, Italy and Spain.

The trim removed 7 bases at V and 5 bases at J, leaving 10 bases unmatched. There are 14 residues in the CDR3. CDR1 ENHRY and CDR2 SYGVKD come from the germline V gene. Source study methods: Using reference gene primer amplification, nucleated cell counts were estimated. Clones were read by immunoSEQ multiplex PCR, and TCRdb kept only the in-frame ones, dropping some. V and J calls plus clone size are reproduced from that table; the DNA served to infer D and trimming. The table lists hundreds of thousands of clones, around nine tenths of them singletons, with 1.3% in the top ten. The source is a man in his 70s with acute or convalescent COVID-19. The specimen sequenced was peripheral blood. V gene TRBV10-3 combines with J gene TRBJ1-1, with 7 bases matching TRBD1. The DNA for the CDR3 is TGTGCCATCAATAACCCGGGACAGAGGACTGAAGCTTTCTTT. As protein: CAINNPGQRTEAFF.